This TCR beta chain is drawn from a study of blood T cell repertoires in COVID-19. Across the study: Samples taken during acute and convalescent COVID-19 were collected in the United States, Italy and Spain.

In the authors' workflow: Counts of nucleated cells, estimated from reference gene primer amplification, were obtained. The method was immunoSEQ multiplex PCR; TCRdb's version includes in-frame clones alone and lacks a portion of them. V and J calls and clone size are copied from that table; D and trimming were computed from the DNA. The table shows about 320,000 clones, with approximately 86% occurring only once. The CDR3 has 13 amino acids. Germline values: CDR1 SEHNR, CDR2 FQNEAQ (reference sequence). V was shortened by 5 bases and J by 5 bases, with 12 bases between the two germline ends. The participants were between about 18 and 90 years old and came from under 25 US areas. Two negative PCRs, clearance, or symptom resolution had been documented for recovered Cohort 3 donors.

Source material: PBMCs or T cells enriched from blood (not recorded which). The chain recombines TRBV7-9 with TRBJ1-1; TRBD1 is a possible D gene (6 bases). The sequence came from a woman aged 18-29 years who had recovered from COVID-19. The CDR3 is CASSRTTGTEAFF. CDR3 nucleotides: TGTGCCAGCAGCCGAACAACAGGGACTGAAGCTTTCTTT.